Presented here are 21 T cell receptor beta chains from one specimen sequenced in a study of T cells in narcolepsy. Repertoires were generated with immunoSEQ multiplex PCR, while TCRdb's copy carries only in-frame clones and drops some. Among approximately 30,000 clones listed, about 85% were seen once. Sample: memory (CD45RA-) CD4+ T cells from blood. The receptors were sampled from a human donor in good health.

V usage is TRBV7-8 and J usage is TRBJ2-2; weak D call: TRBD2 (7 bases). Trimming left V 5 bases short and J 6 bases short, with 16 bases between. The CDR3 loop spans 15 amino acids. Per germline, CDR1 SGHVS and CDR2 FQNEAQ. The DNA for the CDR3 is TGTGCCAGCAGCCCTCCCGGGGGGCGGGCCGGGGAGCTGTTTTTT. Amino acids: CASSPPGGRAGELFF.

The table lists this clone with a few counts. This chain connects TRBV6-4 to TRBJ1-1, with no clear D. Per germline, CDR1 MRHNA and CDR2 SNTAGT. Trimming removed 4 bases at V and 5 bases at J, with 11 bases between. This CDR3 comprises 13 residues. CDR3 DNA sequence: TGTGCCAGCAGTGTAAGCCAACAAACTGAAGCTTTCTTT. It encodes CASSVSQQTEAFF.

The chain carries TRBV21-1 and TRBJ2-3; the D segment call TRBD2 is taken from the table without a DNA check. TRBV21-1 is described as a pseudogene. The CDR3 contains 16 residues. This chain's CDR3 is CASSTQPSRGSDTQYF. CDR3 DNA: TGTGCCAGCAGCACCCAGCCCTCACGAGGCTCAGATACGCAGTATTTT.

V gene TRBV18 combines with J gene TRBJ1-5; D may be TRBD1 (5 bases). Looked up from germline, CDR1 is KGHSH and CDR2 is LQKENI. Trimming removed 6 bases from V and 0 bases from J, with 15 bases in between. The CDR3 extends over 16 amino acids. The CDR3 loop reads CASSTTGGHSNQPQHF. For the CDR3, the DNA is TGTGCCAGCTCCACGACCGGAGGACATAGCAATCAGCCCCAGCATTTT.

The chain has TRBV19 and TRBJ2-3, with 8 bases identical to TRBD2. This CDR3 contains 15 residues. Germline V lookup: CDR1 LNHDA, CDR2 SQIVND (reference sequence). Trimming removed 7 bases from V and 5 bases from J; junction bases left unmatched: 11. The CDR3 DNA follows: TGTGCCAGTACGGTCAGCGGGAGCGAGCGAGATACGCAGTATTTT. Residues: CASTVSGSERDTQYF.

As for this clone: A read error may account for a junction end that differs from germline. This chain uses TRBV7-2 with TRBJ2-1, with 10 bases fitting TRBD2. The CDR3 runs 14 residues. From germline, CDR1 is SGHTA and CDR2 FQGNSA. CDR3 coding DNA: TGTGCCAGCAGATTAGCGGGGGGCCCCAATGAGCAGTTCTTC. It translates to CASRLAGGPNEQFF.

This chain uses TRBV5-1 with TRBJ2-2; no definite D call. With 4 bases removed from V and 0 bases from J, the gap between germline ends came to 10 bases. Germline V CDR1 and CDR2: SGHRS, YFSETQ. This CDR3 spans 15 amino acids. For the CDR3, the DNA is TGCGCCAGCAGCAAGGAGATATCGAACACCGGGGAGCTGTTTTTT. It yields the protein CASSKEISNTGELFF.

The genes are TRBV30 and TRBJ1-6; D uncertain. Between the trimmed V and J ends, which lost 3 bases and 9 bases, there was a span of 15 bases. Germline V gene data show CDR1 as GTSNPN and CDR2 as SVGIG (reference sequence). CDR3 length equals 14 residues. The CDR3 DNA sequence: TGTGCCTGGAGGTTAGAGGACCGCCGTTCACCCCTCCACTTT. This translates into CAWRLEDRRSPLHF.

The chain uses TRBV5-4 and TRBJ2-1; no clear D gene. CDR1 is SGHNT and CDR2 is YYREEE in the germline V gene (reference sequence). This CDR3 region has 13 residues. V was clipped by 1 base and J by 8 bases, with 10 bases between them. CDR3 nucleotide sequence: TGTGCCAGCAGCTTGACCGGGCGCGATGAGCAGTTCTTC. Translated: CASSLTGRDEQFF.

This chain links TRBV7-2 with TRBJ2-3; 7 bases agree with TRBD2. V gave up 5 bases and J gave up 4 bases; unmatched junction bases: 12. The CDR3 length is 16 residues. Germline assignment: CDR1 SGHTA and CDR2 FQGNSA. The CDR3 loop reads CASSPRTSRAPDTQYF. For the CDR3, the DNA is TGTGCCAGCAGCCCCCGGACTAGTCGTGCCCCAGATACGCAGTATTTT.

This clone has only a few counts. The CDR3 DNA is TGTGCCAGCAGCTCCACCCCCGGCAGCTCCTACGAGCAGTACTTC. As protein: CASSSTPGSSYEQYF. J is TRBJ2-7 and V is TRBV7-9; D ambiguous. V lost 4 bases and J 0 bases, leaving 13 bases between the germline ends. Germline V gene lookup returns CDR1 SEHNR and CDR2 FQNEAQ (reference sequence). This CDR3 region has 15 residues.

The V gene is TRBV28, the J gene TRBJ2-5, with 9 bases matching TRBD2. This CDR3 has 14 amino acids. V lost 3 bases, J lost 3 bases, and 2 bases stayed unmatched. Germline loops: CDR1 MDHEN, CDR2 SYDVKM. CDR3 bases: TGTGCCAGCAGTTTGGGCGGGAGGGAAGAGACCCAGTACTTC. This gives the protein CASSLGGREETQYF.

V and J are TRBV5-1 and TRBJ2-7; unclear D gene. The CDR3 runs 12 residues. Trimming stripped 4 bases from V and 3 bases from J, with 8 bases between. Germline V lookup: CDR1 SGHRS, CDR2 YFSETQ. CDR3 DNA: TGCGCCAGCAGCCGCGAAGGCTACGAGCAGTACTTC. Its translation: CASSREGYEQYF.

This clone appeared a few times. The gene calls are TRBV7-9 and TRBJ1-2; 9 bases match TRBD1. Germline CDR1 reads SEHNR; CDR2 reads FQNEAQ (reference sequence). V dropped 1 base and J dropped 8; count of bases not matched to a gene: 11. This CDR3 spans 16 amino acids. The CDR3 nucleotides read TGTGCCAGCAGCTTAGGAGGGACAGGGCTGCGGAGGGGCTACACCTTC. Translating it yields CASSLGGTGLRRGYTF. The whole variable domain, filled in from reference TRBV7-9 and TRBJ1-2, reads DTGVSQNPRHKITKRGQNVTFRCDPISEHNRLYWYRQTLGQGPEFLTYFQNEAQLEKSRLLSDRFSAERPKGSFSTLEIQRTEQGDSAMYLCASSLGGTGLRRGYTFGSGTRLTVV.

V and J are TRBV5-1 and TRBJ1-1, with 7 positions matching TRBD1. Germline V gene lookup returns CDR1 SGHRS and CDR2 YFSETQ. V lost 0 bases and J lost 0; bases outside the gene matches: 2. The CDR3 is made up of 15 amino acids. The CDR3 spells CASSLGQGLNTEAFF. As DNA, the CDR3 is TGCGCCAGCAGCTTGGGACAGGGCTTGAACACTGAAGCTTTCTTT.

This clone has just a few counts. The chain has TRBV6-1 and TRBJ1-5; D is uncertain. Germline values: CDR1 MNHNS, CDR2 SASEGT. This CDR3 comprises 14 residues. V lost 6 bases, J lost 1 base, and 10 bases lay in between. CDR3 loop: CASRSGGSNQPQHF. The CDR3 DNA reads TGTGCCAGCAGAAGCGGAGGCAGCAATCAGCCCCAGCATTTT.

This clone was detected a few times. V is TRBV5-4 and J is TRBJ2-5; 8 nucleotides line up with TRBD1. V was pared by 2 bases and J by 5 bases, with 8 bases of the junction left unmatched. Germline CDR1 is SGHNT and CDR2 is YYREEE (reference sequence). The CDR3 is 15 amino acids. The CDR3 reads CASSFPRTGRETQYF. The CDR3 nucleotides are TGTGCCAGCAGCTTTCCCCGGACAGGGCGGGAGACCCAGTACTTC.

The chain recombines TRBV11-2 with TRBJ1-1; D may be TRBD1 (6 bases). Trimming stripped 5 bases from V and 6 bases from J, with 19 bases between. CDR1 is SGHAT, CDR2 FQNNGV, per germline. The CDR3 has 15 residues. Written as DNA, the CDR3 is TGTGCCAGCAGCCATTTTCGGGACAATAATCCTGAAGCTTTCTTT. Its protein product is CASSHFRDNNPEAFF. The full variable domain, its missing parts supplied by reference TRBV11-2 and TRBJ1-1, is EAGVAQSPRYKIIEKRQSVAFWCNPISGHATLYWYQQILGQGPKLLIQFQNNGVVDDSQLPKDRFSAERLKGVDSTLKIQPAKLEDSAVYLCASSHFRDNNPEAFFGQGTRLTVV.

This chain joins TRBV5-6 and TRBJ2-3; TRBD2 matches at 7 bases. The V and J ends lost 4 bases and 8 bases, in that order; junction bases with no gene match: 19. Looked up from germline, CDR1 is SGHDT and CDR2 is YYEEEE. The CDR3 has 17 residues. The CDR3 DNA reads as TGTGCCAGCAGCCCCGTTGGAGCGGGGCGGAGTAGGGGTACGCAGTATTTT. Its translation: CASSPVGAGRSRGTQYF.

The V and J genes are TRBV14 and TRBJ1-4, with D perhaps TRBD1 (5 bases). Germline-derived CDR1 and CDR2 are SGHDN and FVKESK. This CDR3 is built from 15 residues. Trimming cost V 1 base and J 8 bases, with 14 bases left between them. The CDR3 here is CASSQAAGLGEKLFF. CDR3 in DNA: TGTGCCAGCAGCCAAGCGGCAGGGTTGGGCGAAAAACTGTTTTTT.

The gene calls are TRBV7-2 and TRBJ2-3; 10 bases are shared with TRBD2. This CDR3 is built from 16 residues. Germline assignment: CDR1 SGHTA and CDR2 FQGNSA. V was pared by 5 bases and J by 6 bases, with 11 bases of the junction left unmatched. Here the CDR3 reads CASSGLAGAGVDTQYF. The CDR3 DNA is TGTGCCAGCAGCGGTCTAGCGGGAGCCGGGGTGGATACGCAGTATTTT.